Listed below are T cell receptor beta chains from one sample, sequenced in a study of blood T cell repertoires in COVID-19. Some clones are missing from TCRdb's copy, which holds only in-frame ones; the method was immunoSEQ multiplex PCR. The table records roughly 450,000 clones, 90% of them present only once. The specimen was PBMCs or T cells enriched from blood (not recorded which). The receptors derive from a man younger than 35 who had recovered from COVID-19. CDR3s include the opening cysteine and the closing phenylalanine or tryptophan. A D gene is named only where the DNA matches it firmly. Clone size appears in some rows only: once, few, many, or a class for an expanded clone.

D	size	J	V	DNA	CDR3
NA	NA	TRBJ1-5	TRBV15	TGTGCCACCAGCAGGGACCTCGGGGGGGATCAGCCCCAGCATTTT	CATSRDLGGDQPQHF
NA	NA	TRBJ2-4	TRBV3-1/TRBV3-2	TGTGCCAGCAGCCAAGCTGGAGGGGGCAGGGACATTCAGTACTTC	CASSQAGGGRDIQYF
TRBD1	NA	TRBJ1-2	TRBV6-1	TGTGCCAGCAGTGAGAGACCGGGACAGGGTGCTGGCTACACCTTC	CASSERPGQGAGYTF
NA	few	TRBJ1-1	TRBV11-2	TGTGCCAGCAGCGCGTACAGGGCCCCGAACACTGAAGCTTTCTTT	CASSAYRAPNTEAFF
TRBD1	few	TRBJ1-2	TRBV5-1	TGCGCCAGCAGCCCCGGGACAGCTTCTGCTAACTATGGCTACACCTTC	CASSPGTASANYGYTF
TRBD1	NA	TRBJ1-1	TRBV11-3	TGTGCCAGCAGCTCCAGGGGGGTAGGCACTGAAGCTTTCTTT	CASSSRGVGTEAFF
NA	NA	TRBJ1-3	TRBV12-5	TGTGCTAGTGGTTTGCTCTCAGGGTCTGGAAACACCATATATTTT	CASGLLSGSGNTIYF
NA	NA	TRBJ1-5	TRBV11-1	TGTGCCAGCAGCTCCGACAGAAATCAGCCCCAGCATTTT	CASSSDRNQPQHF
NA	once	TRBJ1-2	TRBV6-5	TGTGCCAGCAGTTACTCCGACACGGCCGATGGCTACACCTTC	CASSYSDTADGYTF
TRBD1	NA	TRBJ1-3	TRBV2	TGTGCCAGCAGTGGGAGGACAGGGCCCCTCGGAAACACCATATATTTT	CASSGRTGPLGNTIYF
NA	NA	TRBJ1-1	TRBV5-1	TGCGCCAGCAGCAAATTGCCACCGTTCGGCACTGAAGCTTTCTTT	CASSKLPPFGTEAFF
TRBD1	once	TRBJ1-1	TRBV7-9	TGTGCCAGCAGCTTAGAGGGGGCGGATGAAGCTTTCTTT	CASSLEGADEAFF
NA	NA	TRBJ2-3	TRBV28	TGTGCCAGCAGTACCCGACTCACAGATACGCAGTATTTT	CASSTRLTDTQYF
TRBD1	NA	TRBJ2-7	TRBV5-1	TGCGCCAGCAGCTTGGGACAGGGGGCATACGAGCAGTACTTC	CASSLGQGAYEQYF
NA	NA	TRBJ1-1	TRBV30	TGTGCCTGGGGGCCGGGCACTGAAGCTTTCTTT	CAWGPGTEAFF
TRBD1	few	TRBJ1-3	TRBV3-1/TRBV3-2	TGTGCCAGCAGCCTCCCGGGACAGGGAGCGGGCCCCTTTTTT	CASSLPGQGAGPFF
TRBD1	NA	TRBJ1-1	TRBV19	TGTGCCAGTAGTATAACAGGGGAGAACACTGAAGCTTTCTTT	CASSITGENTEAFF
NA	NA	TRBJ1-1	TRBV4-1	TGCGCCAGCAGCCAAGATCTAACAGCCATGAACACTGAAGCTTTCTTT	CASSQDLTAMNTEAFF
NA	NA	TRBJ1-1	TRBV9	TGTGCCAGCAGCGTAGGGCAGGCGACCACTGAAGCTTTCTTT	CASSVGQATTEAFF
NA	once	TRBJ1-1	TRBV7-2	TGTGCCAGCAGCCCCCGGAGGTCAATGAACACTGAAGCTTTCTTT	CASSPRRSMNTEAFF
NA	once	TRBJ1-4	TRBV6-5	TGTGCCAGCAGTTACTCGAAGAGTCGAAATGAAAAACTGTTTTTT	CASSYSKSRNEKLFF
TRBD1	NA	TRBJ1-1	TRBV10-3	TGTGCCATCAGAACAGGGGGCACTGAAGCTTTCTTT	CAIRTGGTEAFF